This T cell receptor (beta chain) was documented in a study of T-cell reconstitution after alpha-beta-depleted transplantation in children. Preparation of the TCRbeta library was carried out with unique molecular identifiers. One entry per CDR3 protein results from TCRdb running MiXCR on the PCR reads. The table has around 370,000 distinct CDR3 sequences, 15% to 20% seen once; the top ten hold roughly two fifths. Points from the study as a whole: After transplant, at about two months, alpha-beta T cells were reportedly derived from several hundred expanded graft clones. One year post-transplant, T-cell counts and diversity were largely derived from T cells produced anew. Surviving recipient T cells and thymic progenitors accounted for the high day-60 TCRbeta diversity observed in some patients.

In its sample, this clonotype was seen a few times. Its antigen remains unknown. This specimen consisted of PBMCs, mostly from graft donor cells, obtained 360 days after TCRalphabeta/CD19-depleted stem cell transplant. The clonotype was recovered from a male patient between 2 and 9 years old who had a stem cell transplant for acute lymphoblastic leukemia, so the T cells may come from the graft donor.

CDR3 loop: CASSQEAPGLAGYEQYF. CDR3 DNA: TGTGCCAGCAGCCAAGAGGCCCCGGGACTAGCAGGATACGAGCAGTACTTC. The chain combines TRBV14 with TRBJ2-7, with 9 bases fitting TRBD2. This CDR3 has 17 residues. Germline V CDR1 and CDR2: SGHDN, FVKESK. V dropped 0 bases and J dropped 4; count of bases not matched to a gene: 10.